A selection of T cell receptor beta chains follows, all from one sample in a study of shared clonotypes between healthy human individuals. This table comes from immunoSEQ multiplex PCR, and its TCRdb copy is limited to in-frame clones, with some not included. The sample lists just over 2,000,000 clones; 95% were seen once. The specimen was naive CD4+ T cells sorted from blood. The receptors were gathered from a man between 18 and 29 years old in good health. CDR3s include the opening cysteine and the closing phenylalanine or tryptophan. A D gene is named only where the DNA matches it firmly. For some rows the clone size is stated as once, few or many, or as a class when expanded; others skip it.

size | J | V | D | DNA | CDR3
. | TRBJ1-5 | TRBV6-6 | TRBD1 | TGTGCCGCCAGGGACAGGGATCTCGTTCAGCCCCAGCATTTT | CAARDRDLVQPQHF
. | TRBJ2-7 | TRBV11-2 | . | TGTGCCAGCAGCTTGAAAACTAACAGCTACGAGCAGTACTTC | CASSLKTNSYEQYF
. | TRBJ2-3 | TRBV5-1 | . | TGCGCCAGCAGCTCCTCATCAGGGGTTACAGATACGCAGTATTTT | CASSSSSGVTDTQYF
. | TRBJ1-6 | TRBV10-3 | . | TGTGCCATCAGTGCCAATGGGGTGACCAATAATTCACCCCTCCACTTT | CAISANGVTNNSPLHF
. | TRBJ2-2 | TRBV19 | . | TGTGCCAGTAGTAGTCTCCGGCGAGCGGACACCGGGGAGCTGTTTTTT | CASSSLRRADTGELFF
. | TRBJ2-6 | TRBV30 | . | TGTGCCTGGAGTGTAAGGAGGGGAGGCCCCTCTGGGGCCAACGTCCTGACTTTC | CAWSVRRGGPSGANVLTF
. | TRBJ2-7 | TRBV6-5 | . | TGTGCCAGCAGTTACGGGGGGTCCGAGCAGTACTTC | CASSYGGSEQYF
once | TRBJ2-7 | TRBV28 | TRBD1 | TGTGCCAGCAGTTTAGGCGGACAGGGGACCTACGAGCAGTACTTC | CASSLGGQGTYEQYF
. | TRBJ2-5 | TRBV20-1 | . | TGCAGTGCTGGGCCCCAAGAGACCCAGTACTTC | CSAGPQETQYF
. | TRBJ2-3 | TRBV6-1 | . | TGTGCCAGCACCGTGACGAAGTTCGGAGATACGCAGTATTTT | CASTVTKFGDTQYF
. | TRBJ1-3 | TRBV6-5 | . | TGTGCCAGCAGCCAAACGCGAGGAAACACCATATATTTT | CASSQTRGNTIYF
. | TRBJ1-2 | TRBV11-2 | . | TGTGCCAGCAGCGCCGGCGTCTATGGCTACACCTTC | CASSAGVYGYTF
few | TRBJ2-2 | TRBV5-1 | . | TGCGCCAGCAGCTTGGACGGGAACACCGGGGAGCTGTTTTTT | CASSLDGNTGELFF
once | TRBJ2-7 | TRBV19 | TRBD1 | TGTGCCAGTAGTCTAGGACAGGCAGCCTCCTACGAGCAGTACTTC | CASSLGQAASYEQYF
. | TRBJ2-5 | TRBV5-1 | . | TGCGCCAGCAGCTTGGTGGCTGAGACCCAGTACTTC | CASSLVAETQYF
. | TRBJ2-1 | TRBV28 | . | TGTGCCAGCAGTTTGCAGAGTGGCAAAAACAATGAGCAGTTCTTC | CASSLQSGKNNEQFF
. | TRBJ2-7 | TRBV6-6 | . | TGTGCCAGCAGTTACCGTAAATCCTACGAGCAGTACTTC | CASSYRKSYEQYF
. | TRBJ2-1 | TRBV30 | TRBD2 | TGTGCCTGGAGAGGGGGGACTAGCTCGAATGAGCAGTTCTTC | CAWRGGTSSNEQFF
. | TRBJ2-2 | TRBV5-6 | . | TGTGCCAGCAGCCTTGAGCAGGGGCCGTACACCGGGGAGCTGTTTTTT | CASSLEQGPYTGELFF
once | TRBJ2-2 | TRBV11-2 | . | TGTGCCAGCAGGCCTTCCCGCGGGCCGGGCACCGGGGAGCTGTTTTTT | CASRPSRGPGTGELFF
. | TRBJ2-1 | TRBV18 | . | TGTGCCAGCTCACCACCGCGGAGGCCCGACGCCTCCTACAATGAGCAGTTCTTC | CASSPPRRPDASYNEQFF
. | TRBJ1-1 | TRBV11-2 | TRBD1 | TGTGCCAGCAGCTGGAGATCCTACGCAGGGGGGGTGAACACTGAAGCTTTCTTT | CASSWRSYAGGVNTEAFF
once | TRBJ2-7 | TRBV5-4 | . | TGTGCCAGCAGCTCTCGGACAGATTCCTACGAGCAGTACTTC | CASSSRTDSYEQYF
. | TRBJ2-7 | TRBV7-8 | TRBD2 | TGTGCCAGCAGCTTAGCGCTTAGGGCGACTAGCGTCCCTGGGGACGAGCAGTACTTC | CASSLALRATSVPGDEQYF
. | TRBJ1-1 | TRBV7-9 | . | TGTGCCAGCCGCCCAGGGGCCATGAACACTGAAGCTTTCTTT | CASRPGAMNTEAFF
. | TRBJ2-2 | TRBV30 | . | TGTGCCTGGAGTGAAGGGACGAACACCGGGGAGCTGTTTTTT | CAWSEGTNTGELFF
once | TRBJ1-4 | TRBV28 | . | TGTGCCAGCGGAAGATCACGAGAAAAACTGTTTTTT | CASGRSREKLFF
. | TRBJ1-3 | TRBV10-3 | . | TGTGCCATCAGTGCCGTGGTCAGCTCTGGAAACACCATATATTTT | CAISAVVSSGNTIYF
. | TRBJ2-3 | TRBV11-2 | . | TGTGCCAGCAGCTTAGATTATGTGGATACGCAGTATTTT | CASSLDYVDTQYF
. | TRBJ1-1 | TRBV5-1 | . | TGCGCCAGCAGCTTGGCACCAGGGAACACTGAAGCTTTCTTT | CASSLAPGNTEAFF
. | TRBJ2-1 | TRBV5-1 | TRBD2 | TGCGCCAGCAGCCGAACTAGCGGGGGCTCGGATGAGCAGTTCTTC | CASSRTSGGSDEQFF
. | TRBJ2-2 | TRBV7-7 | . | TGTGCTAGCAGTAAGGTTCAGAACACCGGGGAGCTGTTTTTT | CASSKVQNTGELFF
once | TRBJ2-5 | TRBV29-1 | . | TGCAGCGTTGAACAGGGGCCAGAGACCCAGTACTTC | CSVEQGPETQYF
. | TRBJ2-5 | TRBV7-2 | TRBD2 | TGTGCCAGCAGCCAACCGACTAGCGGCCAAGAGACCCAGTACTTC | CASSQPTSGQETQYF
. | TRBJ1-6 | TRBV10-3 | . | TGTGCCATCAGTGAGTTAGGGGCCAATTCACCCCTCCACTTT | CAISELGANSPLHF
. | TRBJ1-4 | TRBV18 | . | TGTGCCAGCTCCCCAAGGGGTGGATTTCTGAATGAAAAACTGTTTTTT | CASSPRGGFLNEKLFF
. | TRBJ1-6 | TRBV27 | . | TGTGCCAGCAGTAAAGGACAGTACTCCTATAATTCACCCCTCCACTTT | CASSKGQYSYNSPLHF
. | TRBJ1-2 | TRBV5-1 | TRBD1 | TGCGCCAGCAGCCCCGGACAGGGGAACTATGGCTACACCTTC | CASSPGQGNYGYTF
. | TRBJ2-1 | TRBV5-4 | TRBD2 | TGTGCCAGCAGGGGGGACTGGACTAGTAATGAGCAGTTCTTC | CASRGDWTSNEQFF
. | TRBJ1-1 | TRBV5-6 | . | TGTGCCAGCAGCTTGAAGGGGGGCAACACTGAAGCTTTCTTT | CASSLKGGNTEAFF
once | TRBJ1-2 | TRBV6-5 | TRBD1 | TGTGCCAGCAGTGACCGACAGGGATATGGCTACACCTTC | CASSDRQGYGYTF
. | TRBJ2-3 | TRBV2 | TRBD1 | TGTGCCAGCAGTGGCCAAGGACAGGGTTTCACAGATACGCAGTATTTT | CASSGQGQGFTDTQYF